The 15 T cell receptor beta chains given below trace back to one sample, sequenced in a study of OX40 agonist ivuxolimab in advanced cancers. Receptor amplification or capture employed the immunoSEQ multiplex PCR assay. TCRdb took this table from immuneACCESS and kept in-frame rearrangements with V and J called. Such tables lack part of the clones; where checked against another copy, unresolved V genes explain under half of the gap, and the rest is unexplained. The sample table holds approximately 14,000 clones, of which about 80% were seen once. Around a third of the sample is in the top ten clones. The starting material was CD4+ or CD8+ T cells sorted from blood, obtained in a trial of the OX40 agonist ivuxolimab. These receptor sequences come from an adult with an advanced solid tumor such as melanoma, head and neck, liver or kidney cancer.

The CDR3 bases are TGTGCCACCTTCTCCCCCCTAGGGGGCCAGGAGACCCAGTACTTC. Protein: CATFSPLGGQETQYF. This chain connects TRBV6-1 to TRBJ2-5, with 7 positions matching TRBD1. V lost 10 bases and J lost 5; bases outside the gene matches: 16. This CDR3 comprises 15 residues. Germline CDR1 MNHNS, CDR2 SASEGT.

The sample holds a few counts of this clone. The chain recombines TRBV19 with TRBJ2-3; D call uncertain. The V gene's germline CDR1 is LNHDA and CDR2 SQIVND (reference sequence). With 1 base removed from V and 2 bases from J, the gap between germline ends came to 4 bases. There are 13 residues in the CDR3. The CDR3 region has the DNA TGTGCCAGTAGTATAGTTCCCACAGATACGCAGTATTTT. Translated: CASSIVPTDTQYF.

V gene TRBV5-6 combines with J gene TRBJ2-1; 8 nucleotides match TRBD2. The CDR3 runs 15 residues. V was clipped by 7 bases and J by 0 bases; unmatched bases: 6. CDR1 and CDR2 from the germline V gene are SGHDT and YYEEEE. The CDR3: CASGVAGSSYNEQFF. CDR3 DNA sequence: TGTGCCAGCGGTGTAGCGGGAAGCTCCTACAATGAGCAGTTCTTC.

The chain's CDR3 is CASSLWTGLQETQYF. The DNA for the CDR3 is TGTGCCAGCAGCTTGTGGACAGGCCTCCAAGAGACCCAGTACTTC. This chain uses TRBV5-6 with TRBJ2-5; 7 nucleotides match TRBD1. After removal of 1 base from V and 1 base from J, the junction contained 4 bases not matched to a gene. CDR3 size: 15 residues. Germline V gene lookup returns CDR1 SGHDT and CDR2 YYEEEE.

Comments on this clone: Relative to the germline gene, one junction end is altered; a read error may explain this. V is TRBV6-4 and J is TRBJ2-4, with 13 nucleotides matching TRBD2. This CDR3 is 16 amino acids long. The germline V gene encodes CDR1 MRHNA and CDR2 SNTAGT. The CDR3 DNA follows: TGTGCCAGCAGTGACAAGACTAGCGGGAGGAAGACCTCTCCGCACTTC. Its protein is CASSDKTSGRKTSPHF.

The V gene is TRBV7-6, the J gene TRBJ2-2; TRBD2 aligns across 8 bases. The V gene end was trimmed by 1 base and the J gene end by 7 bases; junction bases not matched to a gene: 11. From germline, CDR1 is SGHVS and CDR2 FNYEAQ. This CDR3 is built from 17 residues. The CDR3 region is CASSLEASGSFGGELFF. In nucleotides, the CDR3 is TGTGCCAGCAGCTTAGAGGCTAGCGGGTCTTTCGGCGGGGAGCTGTTTTTT.

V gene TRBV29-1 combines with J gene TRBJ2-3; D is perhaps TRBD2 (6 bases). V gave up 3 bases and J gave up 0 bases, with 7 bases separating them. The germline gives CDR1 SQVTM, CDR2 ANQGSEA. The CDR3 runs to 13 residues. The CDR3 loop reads CSVEEGSTDTQYF. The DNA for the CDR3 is TGCAGCGTTGAGGAGGGTAGCACAGATACGCAGTATTTT.

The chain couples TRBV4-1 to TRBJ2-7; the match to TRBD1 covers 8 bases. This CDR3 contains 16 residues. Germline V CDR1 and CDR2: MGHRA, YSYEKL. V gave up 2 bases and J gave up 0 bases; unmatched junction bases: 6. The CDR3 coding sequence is TGCGCCAGCAGCCAACTCCCAGGGGGCCTCTCCTACGAGCAGTACTTC. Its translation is CASSQLPGGLSYEQYF.

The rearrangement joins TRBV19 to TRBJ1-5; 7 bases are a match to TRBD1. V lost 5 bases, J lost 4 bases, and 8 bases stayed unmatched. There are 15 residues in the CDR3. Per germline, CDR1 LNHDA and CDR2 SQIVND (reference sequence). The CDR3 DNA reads TGTGCCAGTAGTCCCCGGGACAGTGGAAATCAGCCCCAGCATTTT. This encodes CASSPRDSGNQPQHF. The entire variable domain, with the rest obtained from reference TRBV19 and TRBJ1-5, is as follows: DGGITQSPKYLFRKEGQNVTLSCEQNLNHDAMYWYRQDPGQGLRLIYYSQIVNDFQKGDIAEGYSVSREKKESFPLTVTSAQKNPTAFYLCASSPRDSGNQPQHFGDGTRLSIL.

CDR3 sequence: CASSPHRGLDEQYF. Here the CDR3 DNA reads TGTGCCAGCAGCCCCCACAGGGGGCTTGACGAGCAGTACTTC. This rearrangement joins TRBV14 to TRBJ2-7, with 9 bases fitting TRBD1. CDR3 length equals 14 residues. The junction had 6 bases not matched to a gene; V was cut back by 4 bases and J by 5 bases. Per the germline V gene, CDR1 is SGHDN and CDR2 is FVKESK. The full variable domain, completed using reference TRBV14 and TRBJ2-7, is EAGVTQFPSHSVIEKGQTVTLRCDPISGHDNLYWYRRVMGKEIKFLLHFVKESKQDESGMPNNRFLAERTGGTYSTLKVQPAELEDSGVYFCASSPHRGLDEQYFGPGTRLTVT.

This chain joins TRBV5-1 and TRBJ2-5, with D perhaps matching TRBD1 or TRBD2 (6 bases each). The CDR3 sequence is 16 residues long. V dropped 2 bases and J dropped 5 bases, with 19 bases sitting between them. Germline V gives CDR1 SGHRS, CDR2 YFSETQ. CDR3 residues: CASSFGFGGAGETQYF. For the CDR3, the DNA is TGCGCCAGCAGCTTTGGTTTCGGGGGCGCGGGGGAGACCCAGTACTTC.

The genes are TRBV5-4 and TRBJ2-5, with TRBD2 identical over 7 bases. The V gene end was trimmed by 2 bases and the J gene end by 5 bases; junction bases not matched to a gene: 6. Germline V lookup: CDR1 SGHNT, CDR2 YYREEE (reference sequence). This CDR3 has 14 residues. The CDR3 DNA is TGTGCCAGCAGCTTAGCGGGAATGGGTGAGACCCAGTACTTC. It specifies CASSLAGMGETQYF.

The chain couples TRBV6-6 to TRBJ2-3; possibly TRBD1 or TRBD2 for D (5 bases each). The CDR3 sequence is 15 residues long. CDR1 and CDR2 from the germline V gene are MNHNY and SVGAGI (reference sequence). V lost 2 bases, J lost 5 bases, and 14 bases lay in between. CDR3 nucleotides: TGTGCCAGCAGTTACATCGGAAAGGGGAGAGATACGCAGTATTTT. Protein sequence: CASSYIGKGRDTQYF.

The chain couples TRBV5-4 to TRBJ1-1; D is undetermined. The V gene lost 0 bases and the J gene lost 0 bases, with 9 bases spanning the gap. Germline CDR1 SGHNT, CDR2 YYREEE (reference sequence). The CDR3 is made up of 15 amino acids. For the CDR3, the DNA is TGTGCCAGCAGCTTGGTCGAGAGTATGAACACTGAAGCTTTCTTT. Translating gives CASSLVESMNTEAFF. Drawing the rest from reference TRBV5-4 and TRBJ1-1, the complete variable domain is ETGVTQSPTHLIKTRGQQVTLRCSSQSGHNTVSWYQQALGQGPQFIFQYYREEENGRGNFPPRFSGLQFPNYSSELNVNALELDDSALYLCASSLVESMNTEAFFGQGTRLTVV.

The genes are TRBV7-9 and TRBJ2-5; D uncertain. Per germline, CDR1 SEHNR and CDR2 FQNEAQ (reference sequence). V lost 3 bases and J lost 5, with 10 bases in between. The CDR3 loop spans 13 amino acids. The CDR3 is CASSFLGMETQYF. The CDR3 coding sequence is TGTGCCAGCAGCTTCCTGGGGATGGAGACCCAGTACTTC.